The TCR beta chain under discussion was sequenced for a study of blood T cells in healthy people across ages. A J-beta primer mix and a sample-barcoded 5' primer were used in a second PCR of roughly 6 to 11 cycles. Each cDNA molecule was tagged by a template-switch adaptor with 12 random nucleotides. TCRdb called the 5' RACE reads again in MiXCR, with one record for every CDR3 protein. Among roughly 930,000 distinct CDR3 sequences listed, roughly 43% were seen once. Investigators took approximately 10 milliliters of peripheral blood from every donor. This clonotype occurred a few times. Germline values: CDR1 MGHRA, CDR2 YSYEKL. The CDR3 loop spans 16 amino acids. Losses at the gene ends were 0 bases for V and 5 bases for J; bases not matched to a gene: 5.

Sequences were obtained from blood. This chain connects TRBV4-1 to TRBJ2-1; TRBD1 matches 9 bases. This clonotype was sampled from a man younger than 45 in good health. The CDR3 coding sequence is TGCGCCAGCAGCCAAGATGGAGGACAGGGGAACAATGAGCAGTTCTTC. Residues: CASSQDGGQGNNEQFF.